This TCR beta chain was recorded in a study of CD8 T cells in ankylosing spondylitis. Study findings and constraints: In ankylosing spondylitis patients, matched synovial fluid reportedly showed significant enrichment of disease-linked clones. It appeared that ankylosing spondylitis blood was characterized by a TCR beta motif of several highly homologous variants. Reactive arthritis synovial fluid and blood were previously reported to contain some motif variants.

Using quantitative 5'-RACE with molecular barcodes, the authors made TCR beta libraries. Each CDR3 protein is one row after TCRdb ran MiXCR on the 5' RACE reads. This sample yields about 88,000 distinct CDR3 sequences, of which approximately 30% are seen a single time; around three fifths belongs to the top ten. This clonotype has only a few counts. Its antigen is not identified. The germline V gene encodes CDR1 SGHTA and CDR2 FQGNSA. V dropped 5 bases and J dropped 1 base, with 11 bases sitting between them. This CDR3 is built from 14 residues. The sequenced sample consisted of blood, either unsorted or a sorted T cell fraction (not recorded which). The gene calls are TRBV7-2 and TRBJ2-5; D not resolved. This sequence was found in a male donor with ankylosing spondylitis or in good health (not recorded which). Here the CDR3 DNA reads TGTGCCAGCAGCCCCTCTAGGGCCCAAGAGACCCAGTACTTC. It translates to CASSPSRAQETQYF. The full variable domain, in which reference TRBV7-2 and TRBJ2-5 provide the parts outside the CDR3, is GAGVSQSPSNKVTEKGKDVELRCDPISGHTALYWYRQSLGQGLEFLIYFQGNSAPDKSGLPSDRFSAERTGGSVSTLTIQRTQQEDSAVYLCASSPSRAQETQYFGPGTRLLVL.